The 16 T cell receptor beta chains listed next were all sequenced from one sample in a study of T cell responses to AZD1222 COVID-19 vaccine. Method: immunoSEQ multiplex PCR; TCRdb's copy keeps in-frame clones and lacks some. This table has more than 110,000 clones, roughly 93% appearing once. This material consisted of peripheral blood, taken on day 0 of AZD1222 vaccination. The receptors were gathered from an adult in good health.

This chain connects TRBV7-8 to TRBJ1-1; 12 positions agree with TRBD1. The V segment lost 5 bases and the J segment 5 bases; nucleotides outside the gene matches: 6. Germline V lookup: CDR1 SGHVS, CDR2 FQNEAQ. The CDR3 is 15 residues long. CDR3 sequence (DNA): TGTGCCAGCAGCCCGGGACAGGGGGCATGGACTGAAGCTTTCTTT. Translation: CASSPGQGAWTEAFF. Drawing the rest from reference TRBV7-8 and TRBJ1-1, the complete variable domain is GAGVSQSPRYKVAKRGQDVALRCDPISGHVSLFWYQQALGQGPEFLTYFQNEAQLDKSGLPSDRFFAERPEGSVSTLKIQRTQQEDSAVYLCASSPGQGAWTEAFFGQGTRLTVV.

The CDR3 region has the DNA TGTGCCAGTAGTACTGTAGCGGGGAATGAGCAGTTCTTC. Amino acids: CASSTVAGNEQFF. The rearrangement joins TRBV19 to TRBJ2-1, with 8 bases that match TRBD2. This CDR3 has 13 residues. Germline CDR1 is LNHDA and CDR2 is SQIVND (reference sequence). The ends lost 4 bases at V and 7 bases at J; junction bases unmatched: 3.

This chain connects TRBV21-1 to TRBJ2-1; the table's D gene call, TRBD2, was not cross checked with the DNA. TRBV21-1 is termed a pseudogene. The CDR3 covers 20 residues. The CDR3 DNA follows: TGTGCCAGCAGCTTAACGCATGCGAGACTAGCGGAAAGCTCCTACAATGAGCAGTTCTTC. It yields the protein CASSLTHARLAESSYNEQFF.

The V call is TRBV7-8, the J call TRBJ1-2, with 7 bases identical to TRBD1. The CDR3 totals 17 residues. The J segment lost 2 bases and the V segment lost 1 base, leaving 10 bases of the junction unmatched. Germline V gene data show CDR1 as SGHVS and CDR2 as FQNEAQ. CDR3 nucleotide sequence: TGTGCCAGCAGCTTAGATGTGACAGGGCCAACCAACTATGGCTACACCTTC. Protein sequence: CASSLDVTGPTNYGYTF.

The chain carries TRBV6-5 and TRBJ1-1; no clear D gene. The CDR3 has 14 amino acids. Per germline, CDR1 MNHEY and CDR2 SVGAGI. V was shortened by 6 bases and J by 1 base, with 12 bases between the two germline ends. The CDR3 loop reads CASSHGPQNTEAFF. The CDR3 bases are TGTGCCAGCAGCCACGGACCGCAGAACACTGAAGCTTTCTTT.

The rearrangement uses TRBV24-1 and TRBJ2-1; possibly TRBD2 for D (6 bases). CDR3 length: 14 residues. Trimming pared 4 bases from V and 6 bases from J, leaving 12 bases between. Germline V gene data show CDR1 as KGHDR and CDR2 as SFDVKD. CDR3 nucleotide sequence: TGTGCCACCAGTGAGTCGGGAGTGGGCAATGAGCAGTTCTTC. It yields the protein CATSESGVGNEQFF.

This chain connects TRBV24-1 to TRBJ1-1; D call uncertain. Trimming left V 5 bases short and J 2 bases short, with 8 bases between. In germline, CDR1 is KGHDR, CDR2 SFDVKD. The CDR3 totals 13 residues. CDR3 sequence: CATSGAGNTEAFF. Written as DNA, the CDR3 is TGTGCCACCAGTGGGGCCGGCAACACTGAAGCTTTCTTT.

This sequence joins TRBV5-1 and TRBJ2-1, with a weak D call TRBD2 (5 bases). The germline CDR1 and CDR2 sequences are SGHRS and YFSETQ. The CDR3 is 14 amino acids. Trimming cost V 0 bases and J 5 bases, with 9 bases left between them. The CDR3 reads CASSLARLNNEQFF. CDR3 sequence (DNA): TGCGCCAGCAGCTTGGCCAGACTAAACAATGAGCAGTTCTTC.

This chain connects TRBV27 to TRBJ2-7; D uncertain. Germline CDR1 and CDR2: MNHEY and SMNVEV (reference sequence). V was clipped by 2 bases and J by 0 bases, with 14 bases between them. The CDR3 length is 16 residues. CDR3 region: CASSLRLDGSSYEQYF. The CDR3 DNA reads TGTGCCAGCAGTTTAAGGTTGGACGGCAGCTCCTACGAGCAGTACTTC.

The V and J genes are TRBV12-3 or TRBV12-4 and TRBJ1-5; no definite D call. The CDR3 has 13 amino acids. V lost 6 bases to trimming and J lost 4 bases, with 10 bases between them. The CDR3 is CASSPDPNQPQHF. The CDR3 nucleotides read TGTGCCAGCAGCCCGGACCCAAATCAGCCCCAGCATTTT.

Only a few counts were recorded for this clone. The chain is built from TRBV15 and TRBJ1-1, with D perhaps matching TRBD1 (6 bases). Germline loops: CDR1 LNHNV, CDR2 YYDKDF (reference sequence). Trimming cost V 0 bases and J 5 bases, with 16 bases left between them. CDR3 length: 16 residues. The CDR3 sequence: CATSRDGGGAGTEAFF. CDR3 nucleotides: TGTGCCACCAGCAGAGATGGGGGCGGGGCGGGTACTGAAGCTTTCTTT.

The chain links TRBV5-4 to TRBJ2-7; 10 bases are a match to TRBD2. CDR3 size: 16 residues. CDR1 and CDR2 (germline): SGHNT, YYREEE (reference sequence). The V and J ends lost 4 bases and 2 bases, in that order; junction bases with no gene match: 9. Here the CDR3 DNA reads TGTGCCAGCAGCAGGGAACTAGCGGGGCCCCCCTACGAGCAGTACTTC. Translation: CASSRELAGPPYEQYF.

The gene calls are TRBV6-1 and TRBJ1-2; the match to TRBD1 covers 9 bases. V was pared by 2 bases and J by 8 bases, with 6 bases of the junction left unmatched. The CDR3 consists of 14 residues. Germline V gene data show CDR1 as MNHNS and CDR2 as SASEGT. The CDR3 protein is CASSESGTGIGYTF. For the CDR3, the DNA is TGTGCCAGCAGTGAATCCGGGACAGGGATCGGCTACACCTTC.

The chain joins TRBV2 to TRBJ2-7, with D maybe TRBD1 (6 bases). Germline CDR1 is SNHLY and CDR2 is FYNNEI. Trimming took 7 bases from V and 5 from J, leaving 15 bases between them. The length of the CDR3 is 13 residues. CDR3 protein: CASNTGLRHEQYF. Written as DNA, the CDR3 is TGTGCCAGCAACACAGGGTTGAGGCACGAGCAGTACTTC. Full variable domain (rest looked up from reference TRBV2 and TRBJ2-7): EPEVTQTPSHQVTQMGQEVILRCVPISNHLYFYWYRQILGQKVEFLVSFYNNEISEKSEIFDDQFSVERPDGSNFTLKIRSTKLEDSAMYFCASNTGLRHEQYFGPGTRLTVT.

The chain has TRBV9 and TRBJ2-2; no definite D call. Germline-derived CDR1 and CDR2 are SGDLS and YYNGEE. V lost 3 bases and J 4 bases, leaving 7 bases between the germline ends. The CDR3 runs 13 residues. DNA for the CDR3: TGTGCCAGCAGCGGCGGTGGCACCGGGGAGCTGTTTTTT. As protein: CASSGGGTGELFF.

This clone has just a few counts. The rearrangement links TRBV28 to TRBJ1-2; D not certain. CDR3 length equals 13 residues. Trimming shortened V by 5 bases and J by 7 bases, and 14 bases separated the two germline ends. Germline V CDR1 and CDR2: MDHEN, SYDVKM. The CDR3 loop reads CASSPRPRFGYTF. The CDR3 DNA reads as TGTGCCAGCAGTCCCCGCCCCAGGTTTGGCTACACCTTC.